Presented here are 9 T cell receptor beta chains from one specimen sequenced in a study of cytomegalovirus exposure and HLA in healthy donors. Researchers ran the PCR with 60 Vbeta and 13 Jbeta primers. Data came from immunoSEQ multiplex PCR; TCRdb stores just in-frame clones and leaves some out. The data contain roughly 240,000 clones, about 85% of them singletons. The sample taken for sequencing was PBMCs. Receptors originate from a girl between 2 and 10 years old in good health and CMV-seronegative.

Here the CDR3 DNA reads TGTGCCAGCAGATCGGGTTATTCCGAGACCCAGTACTTC. It codes for CASRSGYSETQYF. This sequence joins TRBV5-4 and TRBJ2-5; D unresolved. Germline values: CDR1 SGHNT, CDR2 YYREEE (reference sequence). The CDR3 runs 13 residues. The V end was cut by 5 bases, the J end by 5 bases, with 13 bases between.

Here the CDR3 reads CASSPSRGLFYEQYF. Written as DNA, the CDR3 is TGTGCCAGCAGCCCTAGCAGGGGGTTGTTCTACGAGCAGTACTTC. This rearrangement joins TRBV7-9 to TRBJ2-7; 7 bases are a match to TRBD1. Trimming took 5 bases from V and 3 from J; bases not matched to a gene: 10. Germline lookup yields CDR1 SEHNR and CDR2 FQNEAQ (reference sequence). CDR3 length equals 15 residues.

The rearrangement links TRBV9 to TRBJ2-1, with 7 bases identical to TRBD1. Per the germline V gene, CDR1 is SGDLS and CDR2 is YYNGEE. This CDR3 is built from 17 residues. The ends lost 4 bases at V and 4 bases at J; junction bases unmatched: 14. The CDR3 DNA is TGTGCCAGCAGCTTAAATCCGGGACAGAGAAGTTACAATGAGCAGTTCTTC. Residues: CASSLNPGQRSYNEQFF.

V is TRBV29-1 and J is TRBJ2-5; no definite D call. The better agreement between TRBJ2-7 and the DNA end casts doubt on the J call. Germline loops: CDR1 SQVTM, CDR2 ANQGSEA. The CDR3 is 12 amino acids. The CDR3, as DNA: TGCAGCGTTGAAGACTCGAACTACGAGCAGTACTTC. It codes for CSVEDSNYEQYF.

The V and J genes are TRBV19 and TRBJ2-2; TRBD1 might be the D (6 bases). This CDR3 comprises 13 residues. Germline V gives CDR1 LNHDA, CDR2 SQIVND (reference sequence). V was shortened by 3 bases and J by 6 bases, with 8 bases between the two germline ends. CDR3 in amino acids: CASSIAGAGELFF. DNA for the CDR3: TGTGCCAGTAGTATCGCAGGGGCCGGGGAGCTGTTTTTT.

V usage is TRBV4-1 and J usage is TRBJ2-1, with 10 bases lining up with TRBD2. The CDR3 has 16 amino acids. CDR1 is MGHRA, CDR2 YSYEKL, per germline. J lost 4 bases, V lost 4 bases, and 7 bases had no gene match. In DNA form, the CDR3 reads TGCGCCAGCAGCCCTTTTGGACTAGCGGCATACAATGAGCAGTTCTTC. It codes for CASSPFGLAAYNEQFF.

This clone was observed a few times. This same CDR3 is encoded by further DNA sequences in the sample. The chain joins TRBV6-5 to TRBJ1-1; perhaps TRBD1 as D (6 bases). The CDR3 consists of 14 residues. Germline V gene data show CDR1 as MNHEY and CDR2 as SVGAGI. V was pared by 3 bases and J by 1 base, with 9 bases between. DNA of the CDR3: TGTGCCAGCAGTTATGGCAGGGGGAACACTGAAGCTTTCTTT. The encoded protein is CASSYGRGNTEAFF.

The rearrangement joins TRBV6-6 to TRBJ2-7; TRBD2 agrees at 9 bases. Germline loops: CDR1 MNHNY, CDR2 SVGAGI (reference sequence). This CDR3 has 14 amino acids. The V segment lost 5 bases and the J segment 6 bases; nucleotides outside the gene matches: 8. CDR3 sequence reads: CASSPGTSFSEQYF. The CDR3 nucleotides are TGTGCCAGCAGTCCCGGGACTAGCTTTAGCGAGCAGTACTTC.

J is TRBJ1-1 and V is TRBV19, with D possibly TRBD1 on 5 matching bases. The CDR3 runs 14 residues. V was cut by 7 bases and J by 4 bases, with 16 bases left in between. The V gene's germline CDR1 is LNHDA and CDR2 SQIVND (reference sequence). The CDR3 sequence is CASKTGGILTEAFF. The CDR3 nucleotides are TGTGCCAGTAAAACCGGGGGAATCCTCACTGAAGCTTTCTTT. Full variable domain (missing parts from reference TRBV19 and TRBJ1-1): DGGITQSPKYLFRKEGQNVTLSCEQNLNHDAMYWYRQDPGQGLRLIYYSQIVNDFQKGDIAEGYSVSREKKESFPLTVTSAQKNPTAFYLCASKTGGILTEAFFGQGTRLTVV.